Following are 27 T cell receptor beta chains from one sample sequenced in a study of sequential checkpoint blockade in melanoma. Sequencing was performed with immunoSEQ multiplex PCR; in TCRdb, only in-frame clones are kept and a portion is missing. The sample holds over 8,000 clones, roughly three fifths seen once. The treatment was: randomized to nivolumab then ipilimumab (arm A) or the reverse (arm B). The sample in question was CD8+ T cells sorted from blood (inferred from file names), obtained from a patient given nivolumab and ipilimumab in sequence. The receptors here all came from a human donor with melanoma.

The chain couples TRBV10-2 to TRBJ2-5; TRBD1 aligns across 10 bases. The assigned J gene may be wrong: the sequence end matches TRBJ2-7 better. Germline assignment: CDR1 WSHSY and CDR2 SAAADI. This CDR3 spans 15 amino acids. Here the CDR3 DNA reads TGCGCCAGCAGTCTAGACAGGGGGCTTGCCCACGAGCAGTACTTC. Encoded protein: CASSLDRGLAHEQYF.

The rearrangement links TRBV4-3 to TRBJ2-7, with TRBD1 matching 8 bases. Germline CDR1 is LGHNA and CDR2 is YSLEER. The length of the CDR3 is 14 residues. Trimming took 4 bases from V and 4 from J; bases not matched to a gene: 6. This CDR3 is CASSLDRGPYEQYF. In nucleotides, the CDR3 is TGCGCCAGCAGCCTCGACAGGGGACCATACGAGCAGTACTTC.

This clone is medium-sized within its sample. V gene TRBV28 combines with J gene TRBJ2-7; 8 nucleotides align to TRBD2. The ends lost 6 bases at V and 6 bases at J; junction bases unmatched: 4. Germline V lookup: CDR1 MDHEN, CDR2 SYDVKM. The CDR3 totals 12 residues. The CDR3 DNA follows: TGTGCCAGCAGATCTAGCGGGCCCGAGCAGTACTTC. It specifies CASRSSGPEQYF.

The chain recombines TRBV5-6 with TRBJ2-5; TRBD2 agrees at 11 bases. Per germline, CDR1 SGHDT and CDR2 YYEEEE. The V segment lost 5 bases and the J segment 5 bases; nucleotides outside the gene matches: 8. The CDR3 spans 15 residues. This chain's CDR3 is CASSSSGGSKETQYF. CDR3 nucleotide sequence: TGTGCCAGCAGTTCTAGCGGGGGGTCCAAGGAGACCCAGTACTTC.

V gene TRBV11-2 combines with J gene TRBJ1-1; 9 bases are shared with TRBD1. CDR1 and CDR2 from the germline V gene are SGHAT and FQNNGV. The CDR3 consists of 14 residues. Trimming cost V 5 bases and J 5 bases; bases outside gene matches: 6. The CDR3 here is CASSPRDRVTEAFF. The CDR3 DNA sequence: TGTGCCAGCAGCCCCCGGGACAGGGTTACTGAAGCTTTCTTT.

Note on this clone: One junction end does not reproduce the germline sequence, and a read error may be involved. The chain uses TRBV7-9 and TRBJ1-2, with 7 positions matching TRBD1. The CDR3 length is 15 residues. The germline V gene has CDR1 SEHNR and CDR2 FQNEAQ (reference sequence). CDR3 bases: TGCGCCAGCAGCCACACGACAGGGACGAGGTATGGCTACACCTTC. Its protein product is CASSHTTGTRYGYTF.

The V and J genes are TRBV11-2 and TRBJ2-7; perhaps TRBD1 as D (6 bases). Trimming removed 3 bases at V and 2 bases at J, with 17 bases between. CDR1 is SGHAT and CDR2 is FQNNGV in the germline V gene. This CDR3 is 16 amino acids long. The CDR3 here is CASSFGNRGHTYEQYF. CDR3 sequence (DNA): TGTGCCAGCAGCTTCGGGAATCGGGGACATACCTACGAGCAGTACTTC.

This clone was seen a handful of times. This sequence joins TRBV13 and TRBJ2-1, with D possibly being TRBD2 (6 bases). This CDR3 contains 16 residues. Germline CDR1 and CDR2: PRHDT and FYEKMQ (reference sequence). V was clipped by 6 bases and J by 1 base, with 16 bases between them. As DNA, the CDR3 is TGTGCCAGCAGTTACTCCGGGGGTTCATCCTACAATGAGCAGTTCTTC. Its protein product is CASSYSGGSSYNEQFF. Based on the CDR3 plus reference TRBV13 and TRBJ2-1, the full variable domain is AAGVIQSPRHLIKEKRETATLKCYPIPRHDTVYWYQQGPGQDPQFLISFYEKMQSDKGSIPDRFSAQQFSDYHSELNMSSLELGDSALYFCASSYSGGSSYNEQFFGPGTRLTVL.

The CDR3 nucleotides are TGTGCCAGCAGTCGGACTAGCGGGACCTCCTACAATGAGCAGTTCTTC. Amino acid sequence: CASSRTSGTSYNEQFF. The chain recombines TRBV6-6 with TRBJ2-1; 12 bases are shared with TRBD2. V lost 5 bases, J lost 0 bases, and 2 bases stayed unmatched. Germline assignment: CDR1 MNHNY and CDR2 SVGAGI (reference sequence). The CDR3 has 16 amino acids.

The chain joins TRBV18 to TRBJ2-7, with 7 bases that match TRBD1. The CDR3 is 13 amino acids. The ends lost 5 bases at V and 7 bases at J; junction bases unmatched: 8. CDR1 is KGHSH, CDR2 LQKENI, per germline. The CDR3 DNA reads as TGTGCCAGCTCATTGTTAGGGGGCGAGGAGCAGTACTTC. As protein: CASSLLGGEEQYF.

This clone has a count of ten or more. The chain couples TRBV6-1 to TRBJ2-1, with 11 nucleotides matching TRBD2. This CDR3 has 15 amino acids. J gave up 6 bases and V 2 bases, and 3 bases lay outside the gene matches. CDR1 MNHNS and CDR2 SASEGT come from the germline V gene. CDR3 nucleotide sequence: TGTGCCAGCAGTGAATTTAGCGGGGGGGCCAATGAGCAGTTCTTC. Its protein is CASSEFSGGANEQFF.

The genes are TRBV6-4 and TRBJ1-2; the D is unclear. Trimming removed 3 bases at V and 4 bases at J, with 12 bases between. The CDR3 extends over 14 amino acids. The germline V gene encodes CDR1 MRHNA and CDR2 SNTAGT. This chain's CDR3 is CASSEEAPGYGYTF. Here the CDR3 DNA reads TGTGCCAGCAGTGAAGAGGCGCCCGGCTATGGCTACACCTTC.

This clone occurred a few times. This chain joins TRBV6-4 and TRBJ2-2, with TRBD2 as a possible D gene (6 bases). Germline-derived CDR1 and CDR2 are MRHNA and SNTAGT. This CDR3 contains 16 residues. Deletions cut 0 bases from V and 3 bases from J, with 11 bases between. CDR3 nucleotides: TGTGCCAGCAGTGACTCTATCGGGGGAGACACCGGGGAGCTGTTTTTT. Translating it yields CASSDSIGGDTGELFF.

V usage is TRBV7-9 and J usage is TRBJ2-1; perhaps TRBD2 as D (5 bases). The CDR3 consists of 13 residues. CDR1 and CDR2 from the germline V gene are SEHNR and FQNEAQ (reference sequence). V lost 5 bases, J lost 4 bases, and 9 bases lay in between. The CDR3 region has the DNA TGTGCCAGCAGCCCCCGACTATACAATGAGCAGTTCTTC. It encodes CASSPRLYNEQFF.

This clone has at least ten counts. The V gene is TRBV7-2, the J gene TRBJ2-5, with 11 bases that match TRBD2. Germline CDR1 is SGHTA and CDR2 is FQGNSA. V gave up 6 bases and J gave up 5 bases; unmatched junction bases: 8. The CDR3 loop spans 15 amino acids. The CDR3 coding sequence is TGTGCCAGCAGTTCTAGCGGGGGGTCCAAGGAGACCCAGTACTTC. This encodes CASSSSGGSKETQYF.

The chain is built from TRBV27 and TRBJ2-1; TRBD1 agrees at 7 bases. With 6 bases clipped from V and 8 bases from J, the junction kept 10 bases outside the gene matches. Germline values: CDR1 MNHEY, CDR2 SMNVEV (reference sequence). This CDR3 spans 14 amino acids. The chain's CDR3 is CASSYNTQGDEQFF. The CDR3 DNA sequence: TGTGCCAGCAGCTACAATACCCAGGGGGATGAGCAGTTCTTC.

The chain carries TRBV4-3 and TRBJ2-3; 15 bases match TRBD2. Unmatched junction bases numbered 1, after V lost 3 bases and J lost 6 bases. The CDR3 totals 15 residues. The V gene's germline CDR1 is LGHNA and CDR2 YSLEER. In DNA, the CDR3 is TGCGCCAGCAGCCAGGGACTAGCGGGGGGTGATACGCAGTATTTT. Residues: CASSQGLAGGDTQYF.

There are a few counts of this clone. CDR3 coding DNA: TGTGCCAGCAGCGTTATGCAGGGCCCAGATACGCAGTATTTT. The encoded protein is CASSVMQGPDTQYF. The rearrangement uses TRBV9 and TRBJ2-3, with D possibly matching TRBD1 (5 bases). V lost 2 bases and J 4 bases, leaving 11 bases between the germline ends. This CDR3 has 14 amino acids. From germline, CDR1 is SGDLS and CDR2 YYNGEE.

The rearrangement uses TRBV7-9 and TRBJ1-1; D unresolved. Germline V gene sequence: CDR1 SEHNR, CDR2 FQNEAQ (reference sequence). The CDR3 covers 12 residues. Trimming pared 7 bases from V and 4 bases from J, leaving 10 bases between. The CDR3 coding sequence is TGTGCCAGCACTCTAACGGGCACTGAAGCTTTCTTT. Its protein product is CASTLTGTEAFF.

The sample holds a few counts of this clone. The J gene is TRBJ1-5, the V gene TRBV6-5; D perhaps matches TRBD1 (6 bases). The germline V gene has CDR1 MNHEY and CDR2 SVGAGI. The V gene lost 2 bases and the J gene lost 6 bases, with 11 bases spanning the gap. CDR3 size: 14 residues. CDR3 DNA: TGTGCCAGCAGTTACGGAAGGGGGACTCAGCCCCAGCATTTT. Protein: CASSYGRGTQPQHF.

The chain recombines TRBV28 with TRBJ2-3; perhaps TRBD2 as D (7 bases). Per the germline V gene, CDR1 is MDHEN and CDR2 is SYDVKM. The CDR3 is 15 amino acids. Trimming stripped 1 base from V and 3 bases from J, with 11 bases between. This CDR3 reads CASSLYKGGTDTQYF. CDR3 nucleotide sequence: TGTGCCAGCAGTTTATATAAGGGGGGGACAGATACGCAGTATTTT. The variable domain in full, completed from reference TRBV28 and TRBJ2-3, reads DVKVTQSSRYLVKRTGEKVFLECVQDMDHENMFWYRQDPGLGLRLIYFSYDVKMKEKGDIPEGYSVSREKKERFSLILESASTNQTSMYLCASSLYKGGTDTQYFGPGTRLTVL.

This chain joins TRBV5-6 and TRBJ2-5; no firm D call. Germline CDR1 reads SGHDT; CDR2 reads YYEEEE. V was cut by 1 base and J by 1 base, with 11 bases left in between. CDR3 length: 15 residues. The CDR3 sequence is CASSLITFPQETQYF. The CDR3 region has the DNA TGTGCCAGCAGCTTGATCACATTCCCCCAAGAGACCCAGTACTTC.

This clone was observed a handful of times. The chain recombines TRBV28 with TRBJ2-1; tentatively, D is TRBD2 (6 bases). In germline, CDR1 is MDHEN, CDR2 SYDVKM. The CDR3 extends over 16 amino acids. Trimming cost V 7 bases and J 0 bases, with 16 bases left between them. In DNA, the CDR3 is TGTGCCAGCACTGGTGCCGGGACTCACTCCTACAATGAGCAGTTCTTC. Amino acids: CASTGAGTHSYNEQFF.

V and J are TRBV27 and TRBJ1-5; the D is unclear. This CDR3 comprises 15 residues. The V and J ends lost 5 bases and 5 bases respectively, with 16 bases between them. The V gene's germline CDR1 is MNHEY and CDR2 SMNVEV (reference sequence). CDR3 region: CASSIFRGVDQPQHF. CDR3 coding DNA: TGTGCCAGCAGTATCTTCCGGGGTGTCGATCAGCCCCAGCATTTT.

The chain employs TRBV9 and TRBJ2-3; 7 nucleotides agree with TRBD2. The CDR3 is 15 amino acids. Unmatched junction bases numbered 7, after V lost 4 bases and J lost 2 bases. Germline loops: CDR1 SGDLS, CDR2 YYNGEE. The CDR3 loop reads CASSPGLVLTDTQYF. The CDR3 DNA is TGTGCCAGCAGCCCCGGACTAGTCCTCACAGATACGCAGTATTTT.

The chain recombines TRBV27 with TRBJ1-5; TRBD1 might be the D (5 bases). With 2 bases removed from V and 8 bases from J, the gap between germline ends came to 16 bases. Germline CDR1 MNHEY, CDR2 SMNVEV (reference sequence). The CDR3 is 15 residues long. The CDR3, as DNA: TGTGCCAGCAGTTTAATCGGACACCCTAAGGAGCCCCAGCATTTT. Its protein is CASSLIGHPKEPQHF.

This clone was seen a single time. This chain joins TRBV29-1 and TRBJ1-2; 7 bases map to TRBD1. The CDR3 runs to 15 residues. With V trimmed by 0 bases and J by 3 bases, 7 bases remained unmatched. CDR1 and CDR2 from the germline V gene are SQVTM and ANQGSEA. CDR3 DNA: TGCAGCGTTGAAGATGAGGGACAGATTTACTATGGCTACACCTTC. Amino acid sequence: CSVEDEGQIYYGYTF.